This TCR beta chain was recorded in a study of shared clonotypes between healthy human individuals. Using immunoSEQ multiplex PCR, the repertoire was profiled, and TCRdb retains in-frame clones only, with some absent. The sample holds about 1.5 million clones, around 98% seen once. There are 13 residues in the CDR3. CDR1 and CDR2 (germline): SGHNT, YYREEE (reference sequence). With 4 bases removed from V and 4 bases from J, the gap between germline ends came to 11 bases. Whole-study findings and limits: Non-shared clonotypes were found to have lower generation probabilities than the clonotypes that were shared by all four of the sorted-subset donors.

A word on this clone: No antigen is known for it.

The genes are TRBV5-4 and TRBJ2-5; D possibly corresponds to TRBD2 (5 bases). The sample was naive CD4+ T cells sorted from blood. Subset described: CD45RA+ positively selected. This receptor was identified in a man in his thirties or forties in good health. The CDR3 nucleotides are TGTGCCAGCAGCCGGGGATCAGGAGAGACCCAGTACTTC. Encoded protein: CASSRGSGETQYF.